The 19 T cell receptor beta chains given below trace back to one sample, sequenced in a study of T cells in Graves' hyperthyroidism and ophthalmopathy. Amplification yielded TCR beta CDR3 regions, with RNA transcripts as the source. In the first-round RT-PCR of the TCR CDR3, the HTBI primer set was used. Using its own MiXCR run on the multiplex PCR reads, TCRdb lists one record per CDR3 protein. Of 600,000 to 900,000 distinct CDR3 sequences in the sample, 16% were seen once. Material for sequencing was blood. These receptors all stem from a man between 18 and 29 years old with Graves' hyperthyroidism.

This chain uses TRBV7-6 with TRBJ2-5, with D unresolved. The germline gives CDR1 SGHVS, CDR2 FNYEAQ. The V and J ends lost 2 bases and 4 bases respectively, with 5 bases between them. CDR3 length equals 12 residues. The DNA of the CDR3 is TGTGCCAGCAGCTTATATAGAGAGACCCAGTACTTC. As protein: CASSLYRETQYF.

The sample holds many counts of this clonotype. This chain connects TRBV11-2 to TRBJ2-7; D might be TRBD1 or TRBD2, each matching 5 bases. V was shortened by 0 bases and J by 2 bases, with 11 bases between the two germline ends. Looked up from germline, CDR1 is SGHAT and CDR2 is FQNNGV. The CDR3 is 15 residues long. The CDR3 here is CASSLDPGPPYEQYF. CDR3 nucleotide sequence: TGTGCCAGCAGCTTAGACCCGGGACCCCCCTACGAGCAGTACTTC.

About this clonotype: The junction does not match germline at one end; this may be a read error. The chain carries TRBV12-3 or TRBV12-4 and TRBJ1-5; 7 bases fit TRBD1. The CDR3 sequence is 14 residues long. DNA of the CDR3: TGTGCCAGCAGCACGGGGACAGCTACTCAGCCCCATCATTTT. Translating it yields CASSTGTATQPHHF.

The CDR3: CASSQRASTDTQYF. DNA for the CDR3: TGTGCCAGCAGCCAGCGGGCTAGCACAGATACGCAGTATTTT. This chain connects TRBV6-4 to TRBJ2-3; TRBD2 is a possible D gene (6 bases). Germline-derived CDR1 and CDR2 are MRHNA and SNTAGT. The CDR3 has 14 residues. Trimming cost V 6 bases and J 0 bases, with 10 bases left between them.

This rearrangement joins TRBV20-1 to TRBJ2-7; no firm D call. The length of the CDR3 is 14 residues. V shed 4 bases and J shed 3 bases, with 16 bases lying between them. Germline V gives CDR1 DFQATT, CDR2 SNEGSKA (reference sequence). CDR3 coding DNA: TGCAGTGCTACCCCAAGCATTCCCCTCTACGAGCAGTACTTC. Residues: CSATPSIPLYEQYF.

V is TRBV18 and J is TRBJ2-1; a possible D gene is TRBD2 (6 bases). The CDR3 totals 16 residues. V dropped 5 bases and J dropped 8 bases, with 22 bases sitting between them. Germline lookup yields CDR1 KGHSH and CDR2 LQKENI. CDR3 nucleotide sequence: TGTGCCAGCTCAGATCCGGAGACTAGGGGTCTCGATGAGCAGTTCTTC. Its translation is CASSDPETRGLDEQFF.

This clonotype showed up just a few times. The V gene is TRBV10-3, the J gene TRBJ2-1; perhaps TRBD2 as D (6 bases). Per germline, CDR1 ENHRY and CDR2 SYGVKD. Trimming removed 5 bases from V and 10 bases from J, with 9 bases in between. This CDR3 is 11 amino acids long. This CDR3 is CAISQGGEQFF. In nucleotides, the CDR3 is TGTGCCATCAGTCAGGGAGGCGAGCAGTTCTTC.

For this clonotype: Since a much larger clone is just one base distant, this may be a read error. The CDR3 DNA is TGTGCCAGCACCAGGACTAGCGGGAGAGGGGGTACGCAGTATTTT. Its protein is CASTRTSGRGGTQYF. This sequence joins TRBV6-1 and TRBJ2-3, with 13 positions matching TRBD2. Trimming took 7 bases from V and 8 from J; bases not matched to a gene: 9. The germline gives CDR1 MNHNS, CDR2 SASEGT. This CDR3 contains 15 residues.

This clonotype was recorded at least ten times. The V call is TRBV7-3, the J call TRBJ2-7; the D gene is possibly TRBD1 (6 bases). Trimming stripped 4 bases from V and 4 bases from J, with 11 bases between. This CDR3 has 13 amino acids. Germline loops: CDR1 SGHTA, CDR2 FQGTGA. The DNA for the CDR3 is TGTGCCAGCAGCTACCTCCAGGGGTACGAGCAGTACTTC. Translation gives CASSYLQGYEQYF.

The rearrangement uses TRBV27 and TRBJ2-1; 10 bases align to TRBD2. Per the germline V gene, CDR1 is MNHEY and CDR2 is SMNVEV (reference sequence). This CDR3 is 15 amino acids long. J was trimmed by 5 bases and V by 6 bases; bases with no gene match: 7. The CDR3: CASSTGTSAHNEQFF. The CDR3 DNA reads as TGTGCCAGCAGCACCGGGACTAGCGCCCACAATGAGCAGTTCTTC.

In its sample, this clonotype was seen a few times. The gene calls are TRBV6-2 or TRBV6-3 and TRBJ2-3, with TRBD2 matching over 11 bases. Germline CDR1 and CDR2: MNHEY and SVGEGT. There are 16 residues in the CDR3. V shed 5 bases and J 6 bases; nucleotides not matched to a gene: 10. DNA of the CDR3: TGTGCCAGCAGTACCTTACTAGCGGGAGAGGCGGATACGCAGTATTTT. It translates to CASSTLLAGEADTQYF.

This clonotype was counted many times. This chain links TRBV9 with TRBJ2-1, with 9 positions matching TRBD2. V gave up 4 bases and J gave up 1 base; unmatched junction bases: 6. Germline lookup yields CDR1 SGDLS and CDR2 YYNGEE. This CDR3 is built from 16 residues. The CDR3 spells CASSSIAGVSYNEQFF. CDR3 nucleotides: TGTGCCAGCAGCTCGATAGCGGGAGTGTCCTACAATGAGCAGTTCTTC.

Points on this clonotype: A much larger clone lies a single base off, so this may be a read error. V gene TRBV27 combines with J gene TRBJ2-6; D gene unclear. This CDR3 is 13 amino acids long. The germline V and J ends were trimmed by 5 bases and 2 bases, with 4 bases remaining between them. Germline CDR1 reads MNHEY; CDR2 reads SMNVEV (reference sequence). CDR3 DNA: TGTGCCAGCAGTGCTACTGGGGCCAACGTCCTGACTTTC. Its translation: CASSATGANVLTF.

This clonotype was seen many times. The chain recombines TRBV20-1 with TRBJ2-1, with 13 nucleotides matching TRBD2. Germline V gives CDR1 DFQATT, CDR2 SNEGSKA (reference sequence). CDR3 size: 15 residues. With 7 bases clipped from V and 1 base from J, the junction kept 4 bases outside the gene matches. CDR3 region: CSGGLAGLSYNEQFF. The CDR3 DNA is TGCAGTGGGGGACTAGCGGGATTGTCCTACAATGAGCAGTTCTTC.

A few counts support this clonotype. The J gene is TRBJ1-4, the V gene TRBV15; weak D call: TRBD1 (5 bases). The CDR3 extends over 14 amino acids. Germline lookup yields CDR1 LNHNV and CDR2 YYDKDF (reference sequence). The ends were cut back, 3 bases at V and 8 bases at J, with 13 bases in the middle. The CDR3 DNA follows: TGTGCCACCAGCAGGGACACGAGGGGCGAAAAACTGTTTTTT. Translation: CATSRDTRGEKLFF.

At least ten counts were recorded for this clonotype. This chain connects TRBV11-3 to TRBJ2-7; 9 nucleotides agree with TRBD2. CDR1 and CDR2 from the germline V gene are SGHNT and YENEEA. Trimming took 8 bases from V and 2 from J; bases not matched to a gene: 13. There are 16 residues in the CDR3. CDR3 amino acids: CASPPVGREGTYEQYF. The CDR3 nucleotides read TGTGCCAGCCCGCCCGTTGGGCGGGAGGGAACCTACGAGCAGTACTTC. The full variable domain, rest sourced from reference TRBV11-3 and TRBJ2-7, is EAGVVQSPRYKIIEKKQPVAFWCNPISGHNTLYWYLQNLGQGPELLIRYENEEAVDDSQLPKDRFSAERLKGVDSTLKIQPAELGDSAVYLCASPPVGREGTYEQYFGPGTRLTVT.

This clonotype showed up just a few times. J is TRBJ1-3 and V is TRBV6-1; D ambiguous. Per the germline V gene, CDR1 is MNHNS and CDR2 is SASEGT. The CDR3 has 15 residues. Trimming took off 6 bases at V and 0 bases at J, with 12 bases between the two ends. The CDR3 is CASRSLPSSGNTIYF. The CDR3 nucleotides read TGTGCCAGCAGATCTCTCCCCTCCTCTGGAAACACCATATATTTT.

This chain uses TRBV6-1 with TRBJ2-7; 7 bases fit TRBD2. CDR3 length equals 16 residues. The V and J ends lost 1 base and 2 bases, in that order; junction bases with no gene match: 8. Germline CDR1 is MNHNS and CDR2 is SASEGT. As DNA, the CDR3 is TGTGCCAGCAGTGAAGTCAGGACTAGGAGCGCCTACGAGCAGTACTTC. Its translation is CASSEVRTRSAYEQYF.

Many counts were recorded for this clonotype. The chain recombines TRBV10-3 with TRBJ1-1, with unresolved D. Trimming removed 0 bases from V and 0 bases from J, with 5 bases in between. This CDR3 is built from 14 residues. Germline assignment: CDR1 ENHRY and CDR2 SYGVKD. The CDR3 sequence is CAISESQMNTEAFF. The DNA of the CDR3 is TGTGCCATCAGTGAGTCGCAGATGAACACTGAAGCTTTCTTT.